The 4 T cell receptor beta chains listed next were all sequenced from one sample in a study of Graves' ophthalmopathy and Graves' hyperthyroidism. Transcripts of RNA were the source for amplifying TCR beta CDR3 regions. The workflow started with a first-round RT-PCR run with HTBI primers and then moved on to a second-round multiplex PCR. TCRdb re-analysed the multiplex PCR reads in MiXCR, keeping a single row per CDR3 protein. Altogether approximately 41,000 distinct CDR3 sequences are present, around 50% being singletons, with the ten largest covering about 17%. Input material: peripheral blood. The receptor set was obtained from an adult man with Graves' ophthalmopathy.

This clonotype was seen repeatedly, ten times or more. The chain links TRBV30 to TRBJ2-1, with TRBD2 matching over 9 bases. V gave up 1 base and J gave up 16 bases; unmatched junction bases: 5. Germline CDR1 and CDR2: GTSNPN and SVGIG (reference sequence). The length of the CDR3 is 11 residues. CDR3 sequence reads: CAWSDGGRGFF. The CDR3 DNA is TGTGCCTGGAGTGATGGCGGGAGGGGATTCTTC.

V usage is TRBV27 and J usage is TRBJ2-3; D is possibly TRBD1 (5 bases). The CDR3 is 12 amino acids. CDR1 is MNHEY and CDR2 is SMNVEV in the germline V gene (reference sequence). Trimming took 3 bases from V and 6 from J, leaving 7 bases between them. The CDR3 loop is CASSFSGDTQYF. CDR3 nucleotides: TGTGCCAGCAGTTTCTCAGGGGATACGCAGTATTTT.

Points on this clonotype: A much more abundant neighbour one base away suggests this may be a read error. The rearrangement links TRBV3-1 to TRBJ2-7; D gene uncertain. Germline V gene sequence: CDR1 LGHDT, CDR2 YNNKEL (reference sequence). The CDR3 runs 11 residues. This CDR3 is CASSHSCEQYF. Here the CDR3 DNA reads TGTGCCAGCAGCCACTCCTGCGAGCAGTACTTC.

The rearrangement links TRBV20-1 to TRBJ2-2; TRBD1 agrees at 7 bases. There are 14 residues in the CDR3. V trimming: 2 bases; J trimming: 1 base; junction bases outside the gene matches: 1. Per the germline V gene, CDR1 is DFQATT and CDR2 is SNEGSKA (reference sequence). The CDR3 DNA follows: TGCAGTGCTAGACAGGGGGAGAACACCGGGGAGCTGTTTTTT. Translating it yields CSARQGENTGELFF.